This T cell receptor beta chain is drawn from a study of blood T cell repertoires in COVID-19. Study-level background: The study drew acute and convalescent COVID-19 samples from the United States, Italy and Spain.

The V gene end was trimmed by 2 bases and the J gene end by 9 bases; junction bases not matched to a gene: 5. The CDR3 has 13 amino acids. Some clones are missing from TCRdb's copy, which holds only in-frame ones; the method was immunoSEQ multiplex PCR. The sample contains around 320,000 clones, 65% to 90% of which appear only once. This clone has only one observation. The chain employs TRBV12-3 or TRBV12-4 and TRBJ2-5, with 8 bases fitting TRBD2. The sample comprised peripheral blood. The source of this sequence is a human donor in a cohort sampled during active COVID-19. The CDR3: CASSLTDGGAQYF. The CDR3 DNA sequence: TGTGCCAGCAGTTTAACGGACGGGGGGGCCCAGTACTTC.